This TCR beta chain came from a study of T cells after yellow fever vaccination. Points from the study as a whole: Abundant clonotypes from the bulk population could contaminate FACS-sorted repertoires. Weaker overall was a secondary response that nonetheless peaked faster, on day 5 versus 15.

Germline assignment: CDR1 DFQATT and CDR2 SNEGSKA (reference sequence). The CDR3 sequence is 13 residues long. The V end lost 3 bases, the J end lost 3 bases, and 10 bases lay between the germline ends. In its sample, this clonotype was seen many times. Its matching antigen is unknown. TCRdb called the 5' RACE reads again in MiXCR, with one record for every CDR3 protein. The table includes 110,000 to 150,000 distinct CDR3 sequences, about 7% detected once. The chain joins TRBV20-1 to TRBJ2-3; tentative D call: TRBD2 (6 bases). The source material was CD4+ T cells sorted from PBMCs, sampled 10 days after the yellow fever booster vaccination. The TCR originated in a man aged 25-45 years who received the YFV17D yellow fever vaccine. CDR3 amino acids: CSASGGPTDTQYF. CDR3 in DNA: TGCAGTGCTAGCGGGGGACCTACAGATACGCAGTATTTT.